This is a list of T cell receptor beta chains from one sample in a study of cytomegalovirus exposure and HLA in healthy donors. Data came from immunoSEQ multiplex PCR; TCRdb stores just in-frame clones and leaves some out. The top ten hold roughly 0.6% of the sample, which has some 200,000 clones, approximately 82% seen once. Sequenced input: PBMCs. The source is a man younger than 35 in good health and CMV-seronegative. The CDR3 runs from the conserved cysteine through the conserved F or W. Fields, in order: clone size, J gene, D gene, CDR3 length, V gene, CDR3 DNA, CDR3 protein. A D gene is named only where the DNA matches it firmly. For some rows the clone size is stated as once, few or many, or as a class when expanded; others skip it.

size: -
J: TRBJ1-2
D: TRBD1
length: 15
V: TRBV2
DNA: TGTGCCAGCAGTGACCTACAGGGGGCGGACTATGGCTACACCTTC
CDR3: CASSDLQGADYGYTF

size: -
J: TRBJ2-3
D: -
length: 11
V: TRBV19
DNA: TGTGCCAGTAGGGAGCGGGATACGCAGTATTTT
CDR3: CASRERDTQYF

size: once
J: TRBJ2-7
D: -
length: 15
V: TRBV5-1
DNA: TGCGCCAGCAGCTTGGCAGGACAGGACTACGACGAGCAGTACTTC
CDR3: CASSLAGQDYDEQYF

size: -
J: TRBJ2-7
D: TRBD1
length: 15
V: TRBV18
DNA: TGTGCCAGCCCACCAGAGCAGGGGGCTATGTACGAGCAGTACTTC
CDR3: CASPPEQGAMYEQYF

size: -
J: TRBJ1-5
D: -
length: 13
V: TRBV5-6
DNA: TGTGCCAGCTCCTTTGGGGGGAATCAGCCCCAGCATTTT
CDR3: CASSFGGNQPQHF

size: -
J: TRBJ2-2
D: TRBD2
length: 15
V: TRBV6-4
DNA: TGTGCCAGCAGCCCCGGGACTAGCGGGAGCCGGGAGCTGTTTTTT
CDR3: CASSPGTSGSRELFF

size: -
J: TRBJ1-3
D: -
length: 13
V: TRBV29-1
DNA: TGCAGCGTTGTAACGGGGGCTGGAAACACCATATATTTT
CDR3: CSVVTGAGNTIYF

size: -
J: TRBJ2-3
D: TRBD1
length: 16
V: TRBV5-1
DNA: TGCGCCAGCAGCGGAGGGACAGGGAGGGTCATAGATACGCAGTATTTT
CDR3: CASSGGTGRVIDTQYF

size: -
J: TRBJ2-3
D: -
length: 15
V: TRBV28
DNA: TGTGCCAGCAGCCAAGACAGGATAAGCACAGATACGCAGTATTTT
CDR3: CASSQDRISTDTQYF

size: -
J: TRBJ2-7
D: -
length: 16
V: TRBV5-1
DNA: TGCGCCAGCAGAGGGGAGGGGGACAGGAGCTCCTACGAGCAGTACTTC
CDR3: CASRGEGDRSSYEQYF

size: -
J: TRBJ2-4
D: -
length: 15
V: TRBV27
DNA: TGTGCCAGCAGTACCCAACTGGTAGCCAAAAACATTCAGTACTTC
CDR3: CASSTQLVAKNIQYF

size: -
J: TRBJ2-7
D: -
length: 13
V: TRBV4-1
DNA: TGCGCCAGCAGCCAGTTACTAGCCTACGAGCAGTACTTC
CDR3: CASSQLLAYEQYF

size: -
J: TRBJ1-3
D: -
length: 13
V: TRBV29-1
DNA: TGCAGAAGAGCCGCTTCCTCTGGAAACACCATATATTTT
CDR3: CRRAASSGNTIYF

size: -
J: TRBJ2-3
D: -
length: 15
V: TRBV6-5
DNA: TGTGCCAGCGGTATTCCTCCACGACAGGGAGGAACGCAGTATTTT
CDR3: CASGIPPRQGGTQYF

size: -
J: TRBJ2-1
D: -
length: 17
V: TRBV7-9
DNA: TGTGCCAGCAGCTCCTCAGGGGCGGGCTGGGGAGACAATGAGCAGTTCTTC
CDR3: CASSSSGAGWGDNEQFF